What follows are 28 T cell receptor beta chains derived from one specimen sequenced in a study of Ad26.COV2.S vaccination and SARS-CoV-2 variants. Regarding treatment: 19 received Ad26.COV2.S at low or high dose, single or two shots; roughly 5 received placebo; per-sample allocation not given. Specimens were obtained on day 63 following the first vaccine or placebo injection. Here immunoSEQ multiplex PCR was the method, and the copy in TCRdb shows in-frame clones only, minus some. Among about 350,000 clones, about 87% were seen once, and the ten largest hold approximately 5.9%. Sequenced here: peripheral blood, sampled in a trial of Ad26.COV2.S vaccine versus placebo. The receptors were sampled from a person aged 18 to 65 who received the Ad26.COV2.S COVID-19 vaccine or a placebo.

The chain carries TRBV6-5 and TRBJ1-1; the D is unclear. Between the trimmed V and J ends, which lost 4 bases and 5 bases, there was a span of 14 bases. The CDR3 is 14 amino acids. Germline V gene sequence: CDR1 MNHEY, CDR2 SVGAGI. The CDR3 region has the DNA TGTGCCAGCAGTTCCCTCCAAGGTAGTACTGAAGCTTTCTTT. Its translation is CASSSLQGSTEAFF.

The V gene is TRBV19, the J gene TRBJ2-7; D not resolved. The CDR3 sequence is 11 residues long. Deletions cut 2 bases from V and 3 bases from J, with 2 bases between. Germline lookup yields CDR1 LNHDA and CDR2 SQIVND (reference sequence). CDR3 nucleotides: TGTGCCAGTAGTATACTCTACGAGCAGTACTTC. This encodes CASSILYEQYF.

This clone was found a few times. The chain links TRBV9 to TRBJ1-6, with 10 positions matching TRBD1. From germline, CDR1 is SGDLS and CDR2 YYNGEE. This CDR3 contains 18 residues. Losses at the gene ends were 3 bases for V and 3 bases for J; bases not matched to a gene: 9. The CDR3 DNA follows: TGTGCCAGCAGCGCCCGGGACAGGGGCTCGGGCTATAATTCACCCCTCCACTTT. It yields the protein CASSARDRGSGYNSPLHF.

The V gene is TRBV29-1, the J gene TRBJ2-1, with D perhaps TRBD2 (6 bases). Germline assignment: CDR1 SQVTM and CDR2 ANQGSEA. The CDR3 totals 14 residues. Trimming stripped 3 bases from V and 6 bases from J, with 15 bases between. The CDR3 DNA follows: TGCAGCGTTGAGGGGCTAGCGTCGGTCAATGAGCAGTTCTTC. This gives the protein CSVEGLASVNEQFF.

CDR3 DNA sequence: TGTGCCAGCAGCCCGTTAGACCAGCGGGAGGCTTTCTTT. Amino acid sequence: CASSPLDQREAFF. The chain couples TRBV12-3 or TRBV12-4 to TRBJ1-1; D not certain. Trimming stripped 6 bases from V and 11 bases from J, with 19 bases between. There are 13 residues in the CDR3.

The CDR3 bases are TGTGCCAGCAGTTTGGGGTTGGGTTTGCGGGGCGAGCAGTACTTC. It specifies CASSLGLGLRGEQYF. V usage is TRBV27 and J usage is TRBJ2-7; perhaps TRBD2 as D (6 bases). CDR1 is MNHEY and CDR2 is SMNVEV in the germline V gene (reference sequence). V dropped 3 bases and J dropped 6 bases, with 18 bases sitting between them. CDR3 length equals 15 residues.

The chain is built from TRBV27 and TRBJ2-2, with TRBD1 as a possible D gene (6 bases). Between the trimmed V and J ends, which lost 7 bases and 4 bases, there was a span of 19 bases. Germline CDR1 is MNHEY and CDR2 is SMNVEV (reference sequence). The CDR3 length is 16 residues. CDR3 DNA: TGTGCCAGCACCTTAGGGACAATCAGGGGCACCGGGGAGCTGTTTTTT. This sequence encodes CASTLGTIRGTGELFF.

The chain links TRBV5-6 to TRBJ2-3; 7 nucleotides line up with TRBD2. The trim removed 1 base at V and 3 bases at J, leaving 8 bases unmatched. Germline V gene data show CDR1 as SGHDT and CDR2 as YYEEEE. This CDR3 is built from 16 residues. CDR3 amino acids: CASSLYPRGSTDTQYF. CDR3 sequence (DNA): TGTGCCAGCAGCTTGTACCCTCGCGGGAGTACAGATACGCAGTATTTT. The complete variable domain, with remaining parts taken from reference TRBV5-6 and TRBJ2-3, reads DAGVTQSPTHLIKTRGQQVTLRCSPKSGHDTVSWYQQALGQGPQFIFQYYEEEERQRGNFPDRFSGHQFPNYSSELNVNALLLGDSALYLCASSLYPRGSTDTQYFGPGTRLTVL.

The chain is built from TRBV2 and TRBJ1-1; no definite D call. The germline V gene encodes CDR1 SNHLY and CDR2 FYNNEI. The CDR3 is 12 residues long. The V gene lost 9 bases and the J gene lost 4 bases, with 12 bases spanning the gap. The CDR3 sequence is CARGRRSTEAFF. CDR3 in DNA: TGTGCCAGGGGGAGGAGGTCCACTGAAGCTTTCTTT.

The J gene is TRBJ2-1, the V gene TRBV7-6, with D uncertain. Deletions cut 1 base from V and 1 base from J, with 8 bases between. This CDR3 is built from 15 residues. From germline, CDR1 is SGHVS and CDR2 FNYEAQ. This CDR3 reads CASSLDTPSYNEQFF. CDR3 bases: TGTGCCAGCAGCTTAGATACGCCTTCCTACAATGAGCAGTTCTTC. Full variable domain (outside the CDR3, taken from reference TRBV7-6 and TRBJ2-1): GAGVSQSPRYKVTKRGQDVALRCDPISGHVSLYWYRQALGQGPEFLTYFNYEAQQDKSGLPNDRFSAERPEGSISTLTIQRTEQRDSAMYRCASSLDTPSYNEQFFGPGTRLTVL.

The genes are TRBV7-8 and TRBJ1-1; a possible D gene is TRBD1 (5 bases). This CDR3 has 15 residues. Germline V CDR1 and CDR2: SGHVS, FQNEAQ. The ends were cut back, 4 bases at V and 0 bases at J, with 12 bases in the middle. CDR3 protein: CASSSPEGLNTEAFF. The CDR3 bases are TGTGCCAGCAGCTCTCCCGAGGGACTGAACACTGAAGCTTTCTTT.

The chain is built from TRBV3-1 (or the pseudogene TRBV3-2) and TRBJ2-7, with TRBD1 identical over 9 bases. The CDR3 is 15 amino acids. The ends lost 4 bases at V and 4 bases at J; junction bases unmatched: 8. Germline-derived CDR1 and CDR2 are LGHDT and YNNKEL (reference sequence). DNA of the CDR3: TGTGCCAGCAGCCCACAGGGACAGGGTCCGTACGAGCAGTACTTC. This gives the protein CASSPQGQGPYEQYF.

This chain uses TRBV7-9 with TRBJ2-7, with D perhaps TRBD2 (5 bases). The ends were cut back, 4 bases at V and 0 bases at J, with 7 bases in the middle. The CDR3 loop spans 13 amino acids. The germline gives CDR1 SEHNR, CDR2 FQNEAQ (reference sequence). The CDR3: CASSSTSSYEQYF. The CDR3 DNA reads TGTGCCAGCAGCTCCACTAGCTCCTACGAGCAGTACTTC. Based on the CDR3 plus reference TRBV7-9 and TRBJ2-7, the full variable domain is DTGVSQNPRHKITKRGQNVTFRCDPISEHNRLYWYRQTLGQGPEFLTYFQNEAQLEKSRLLSDRFSAERPKGSFSTLEIQRTEQGDSAMYLCASSSTSSYEQYFGPGTRLTVT.

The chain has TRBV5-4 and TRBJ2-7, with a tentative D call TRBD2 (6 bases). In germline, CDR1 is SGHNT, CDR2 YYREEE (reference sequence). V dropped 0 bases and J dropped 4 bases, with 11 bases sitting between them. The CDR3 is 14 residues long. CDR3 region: CASSLVPEGYEQYF. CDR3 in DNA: TGTGCCAGCAGCTTGGTTCCGGAGGGGTACGAGCAGTACTTC.

The CDR3 nucleotides read TGCGCCAGCAGCTTGGCGGCGGGATATTCAGATACGCAGTATTTT. Amino acid sequence: CASSLAAGYSDTQYF. J is TRBJ2-3 and V is TRBV5-1, with D tentatively TRBD2 (6 bases). Deletions cut 0 bases from V and 4 bases from J, with 12 bases between. Germline CDR1 and CDR2: SGHRS and YFSETQ. The CDR3 loop spans 15 amino acids.

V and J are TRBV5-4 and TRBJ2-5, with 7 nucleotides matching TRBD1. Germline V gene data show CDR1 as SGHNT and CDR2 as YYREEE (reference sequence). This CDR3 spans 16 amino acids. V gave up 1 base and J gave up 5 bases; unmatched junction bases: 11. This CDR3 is CASSLRKTGLGETQYF. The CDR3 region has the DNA TGTGCCAGCAGCTTGCGGAAGACAGGGCTGGGGGAGACCCAGTACTTC.

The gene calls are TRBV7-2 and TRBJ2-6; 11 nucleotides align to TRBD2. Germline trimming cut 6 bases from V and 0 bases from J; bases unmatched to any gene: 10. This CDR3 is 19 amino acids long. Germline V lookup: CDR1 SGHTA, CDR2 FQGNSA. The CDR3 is CASSPKGTSGLSGANVLTF. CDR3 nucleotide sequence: TGTGCCAGCAGTCCAAAAGGGACTAGCGGACTCTCTGGGGCCAACGTCCTGACTTTC. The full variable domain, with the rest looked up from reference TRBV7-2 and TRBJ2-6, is GAGVSQSPSNKVTEKGKDVELRCDPISGHTALYWYRQSLGQGLEFLIYFQGNSAPDKSGLPSDRFSAERTGGSVSTLTIQRTQQEDSAVYLCASSPKGTSGLSGANVLTFGAGSRLTVL.

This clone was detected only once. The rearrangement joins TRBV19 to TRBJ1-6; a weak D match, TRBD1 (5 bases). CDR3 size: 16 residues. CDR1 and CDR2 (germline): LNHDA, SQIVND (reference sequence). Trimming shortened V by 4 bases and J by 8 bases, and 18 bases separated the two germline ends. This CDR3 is CASSTRELGGDSPLHF. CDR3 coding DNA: TGTGCCAGTAGTACCCGCGAATTGGGAGGGGATTCACCCCTCCACTTT.

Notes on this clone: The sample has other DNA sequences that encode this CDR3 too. The CDR3 DNA reads as TGTGCCAGCAGCTTCCTTTACGATGAGCAGTTCTTC. This translates into CASSFLYDEQFF. This chain links TRBV7-9 with TRBJ2-1; D is ambiguous. The CDR3 runs 12 residues. Trimming shortened V by 3 bases and J by 8 bases, and 8 bases separated the two germline ends. From germline, CDR1 is SEHNR and CDR2 FQNEAQ (reference sequence).

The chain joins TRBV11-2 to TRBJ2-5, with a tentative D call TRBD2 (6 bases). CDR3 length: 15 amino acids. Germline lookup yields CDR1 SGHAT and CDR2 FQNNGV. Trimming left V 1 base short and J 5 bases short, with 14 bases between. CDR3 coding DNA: TGTGCCAGCAGCTTAGTTCCGGGTCGGGGGGAGACCCAGTACTTC. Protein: CASSLVPGRGETQYF.

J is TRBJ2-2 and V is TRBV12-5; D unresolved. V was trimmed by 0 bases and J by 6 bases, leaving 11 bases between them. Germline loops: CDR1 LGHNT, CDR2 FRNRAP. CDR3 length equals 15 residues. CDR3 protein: CASGLVVIDAGELFF. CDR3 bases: TGTGCTAGTGGTTTGGTAGTCATAGATGCCGGGGAGCTGTTTTTT.

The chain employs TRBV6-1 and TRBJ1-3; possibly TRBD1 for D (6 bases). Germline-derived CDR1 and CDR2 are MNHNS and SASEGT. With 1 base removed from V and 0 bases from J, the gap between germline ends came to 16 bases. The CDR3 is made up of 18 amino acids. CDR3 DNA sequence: TGTGCCAGCAGTGAAGTGGGGGGCAGGACAGCCTCTGGAAACACCATATATTTT. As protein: CASSEVGGRTASGNTIYF.

CDR3 nucleotides: TGTGCCACCGGGGAGGGCCGTACCTACAATGAGCAGTTCTTC. Translating gives CATGEGRTYNEQFF. The chain links TRBV18 to TRBJ2-1, with 7 bases identical to TRBD2. V gave up 10 bases and J gave up 2 bases; unmatched junction bases: 8. This CDR3 is built from 14 residues. Germline CDR1 reads KGHSH; CDR2 reads LQKENI.

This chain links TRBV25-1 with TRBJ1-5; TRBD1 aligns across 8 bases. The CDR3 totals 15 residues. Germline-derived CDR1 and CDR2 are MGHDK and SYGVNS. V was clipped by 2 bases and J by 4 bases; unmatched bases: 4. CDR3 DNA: TGTGCCAGCAGTGAAACAGGGGGGGCAAATCAGCCCCAGCATTTT. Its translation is CASSETGGANQPQHF.

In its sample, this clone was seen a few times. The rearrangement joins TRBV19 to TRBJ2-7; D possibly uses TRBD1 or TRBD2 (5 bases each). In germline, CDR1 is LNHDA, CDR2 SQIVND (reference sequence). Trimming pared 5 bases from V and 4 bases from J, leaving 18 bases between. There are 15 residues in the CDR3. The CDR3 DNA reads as TGTGCCAGTAGTCGCCGGGACGGAAGGATTTACGAGCAGTACTTC. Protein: CASSRRDGRIYEQYF.

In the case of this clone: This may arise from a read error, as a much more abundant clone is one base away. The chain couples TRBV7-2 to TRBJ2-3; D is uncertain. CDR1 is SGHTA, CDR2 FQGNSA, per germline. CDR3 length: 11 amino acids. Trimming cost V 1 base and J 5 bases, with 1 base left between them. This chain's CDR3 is CASSLVDTQYF. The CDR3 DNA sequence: TGTGCCAGCAGCTTAGTAGATACGCAGTATTTT.

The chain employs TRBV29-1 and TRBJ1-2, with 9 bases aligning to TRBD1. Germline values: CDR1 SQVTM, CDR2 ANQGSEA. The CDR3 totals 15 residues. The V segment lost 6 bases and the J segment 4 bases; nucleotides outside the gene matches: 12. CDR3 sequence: CSVDTGQGIFYGYTF. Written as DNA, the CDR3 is TGCAGCGTGGATACGGGACAGGGAATTTTCTATGGCTACACCTTC.

CDR3 sequence (DNA): TGCGCCAGCAGCCAAGCGGGGGGACGTTACACCGGGGAGCTGTTTTTT. Amino acids: CASSQAGGRYTGELFF. The V call is TRBV4-3, the J call TRBJ2-2; 7 bases are shared with TRBD2. The ends lost 1 base at V and 3 bases at J; junction bases unmatched: 5. The CDR3 consists of 16 residues. From germline, CDR1 is LGHNA and CDR2 YSLEER.